A single T cell receptor (beta chain) is shown here with its context. Antigen unknown. These data come from a study of T cell responses to AZD1222 COVID-19 vaccine. Germline V lookup: CDR1 GTSNPN, CDR2 SVGIG (reference sequence). The CDR3 totals 14 residues. The ends were cut back, 0 bases at V and 2 bases at J, with 8 bases in the middle. Here immunoSEQ multiplex PCR was the method, and the copy in TCRdb shows in-frame clones only, minus some. Of 150,000 to 160,000 clones detected, roughly nine tenths appear once; the ten largest clones hold about 19%. Whole-study results and caveats: Researchers report vaccine-associated CD4 TCRs spanning spike, with dominance at 160-218 and 743-854.

The sequencing used peripheral blood, collected on day 0 of AZD1222 vaccination. The receptor was isolated from an adult in good health. The V gene is TRBV30, the J gene TRBJ1-5; the D is unclear. DNA of the CDR3: TGTGCCTGGAGTGTAAGGCAGGGCAATCAGCCCCAGCATTTT. It specifies CAWSVRQGNQPQHF.